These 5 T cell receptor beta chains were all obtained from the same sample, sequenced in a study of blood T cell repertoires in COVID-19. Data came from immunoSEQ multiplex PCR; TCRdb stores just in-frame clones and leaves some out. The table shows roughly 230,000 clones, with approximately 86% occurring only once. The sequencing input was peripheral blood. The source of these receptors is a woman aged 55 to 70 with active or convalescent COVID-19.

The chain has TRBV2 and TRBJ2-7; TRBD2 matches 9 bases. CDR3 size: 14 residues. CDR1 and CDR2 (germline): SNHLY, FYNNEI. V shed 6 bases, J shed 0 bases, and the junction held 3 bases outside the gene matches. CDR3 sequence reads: CASRSGRSSYEQYF. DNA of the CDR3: TGTGCCAGCAGGAGCGGGAGGAGCTCCTACGAGCAGTACTTC.

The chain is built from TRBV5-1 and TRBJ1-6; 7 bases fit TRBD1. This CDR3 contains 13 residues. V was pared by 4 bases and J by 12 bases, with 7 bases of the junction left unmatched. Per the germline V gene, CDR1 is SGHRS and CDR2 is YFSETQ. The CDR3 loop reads CASSGGTDQPLHF. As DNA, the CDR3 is TGCGCCAGCAGCGGGGGGACAGACCAACCCCTCCACTTT. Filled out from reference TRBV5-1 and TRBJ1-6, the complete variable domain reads KAGVTQTPRYLIKTRGQQVTLSCSPISGHRSVSWYQQTPGQGLQFLFEYFSETQRNKGNFPGRFSGRQFSNSRSEMNVSTLELGDSALYLCASSGGTDQPLHFGNGTRLTVT.

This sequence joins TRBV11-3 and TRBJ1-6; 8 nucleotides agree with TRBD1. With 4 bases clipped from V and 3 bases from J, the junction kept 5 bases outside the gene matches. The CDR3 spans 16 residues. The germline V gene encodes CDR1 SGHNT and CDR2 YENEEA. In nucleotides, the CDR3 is TGTGCCAGCAGCTACAGGGGGGTCAGCTATAATTCACCCCTCCACTTT. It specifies CASSYRGVSYNSPLHF.

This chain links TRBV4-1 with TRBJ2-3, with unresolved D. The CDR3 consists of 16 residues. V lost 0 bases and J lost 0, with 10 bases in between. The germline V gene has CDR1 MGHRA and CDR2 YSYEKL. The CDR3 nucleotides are TGCGCCAGCAGCCAAGATCCCCAGCGTAGCACAGATACGCAGTATTTT. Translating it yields CASSQDPQRSTDTQYF.

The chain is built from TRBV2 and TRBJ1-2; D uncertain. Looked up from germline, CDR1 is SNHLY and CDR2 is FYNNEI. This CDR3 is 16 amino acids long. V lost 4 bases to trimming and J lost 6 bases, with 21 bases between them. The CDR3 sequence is CASSGLLRVSKDGYTF. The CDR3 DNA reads TGTGCCAGCAGTGGACTTTTGAGGGTTTCGAAGGATGGCTACACCTTC. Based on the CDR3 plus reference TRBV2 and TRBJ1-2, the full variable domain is EPEVTQTPSHQVTQMGQEVILRCVPISNHLYFYWYRQILGQKVEFLVSFYNNEISEKSEIFDDQFSVERPDGSNFTLKIRSTKLEDSAMYFCASSGLLRVSKDGYTFGSGTRLTVV.